The following is a T cell receptor (beta chain) sequence with its context. The data derive from a study of T cell changes during pregnancy in multiple sclerosis. Profiling relied on immunoSEQ multiplex PCR, and the TCRdb table lists in-frame clones only, not all of them. The data contain 19,000 or so clones, around 90% of them singletons. This sequence originates from a female donor in good health, enrolled as a control in a pregnancy study. The sequences come from CD4+ T cells from peripheral blood mononuclear cells, collected in the first trimester of pregnancy.

The CDR3 here is CASSLLSSGSGEQFF. The CDR3 DNA reads as TGTGCCAGCAGTTTATTGAGTAGCGGGAGTGGTGAGCAGTTCTTC. The chain joins TRBV28 to TRBJ2-1; 9 positions agree with TRBD2. Germline CDR1 MDHEN, CDR2 SYDVKM. The junction had 7 bases not matched to a gene; V was cut back by 1 base and J by 9 bases. The CDR3 has 15 amino acids. Variable domain in full (rest from reference TRBV28 and TRBJ2-1): DVKVTQSSRYLVKRTGEKVFLECVQDMDHENMFWYRQDPGLGLRLIYFSYDVKMKEKGDIPEGYSVSREKKERFSLILESASTNQTSMYLCASSLLSSGSGEQFFGPGTRLTVL.